Sequencing of this TCR beta chain was carried out in a study of beta chain features in type 1 diabetes. General study points: Whether TCRB rearrangement is influenced by HLA type went unresolved here. A potential PCR bias toward shorter templates would be equal in patient and control samples. In all four CD4+ subsets, TCRB CDR3 length was significantly, moderately reduced in type 1 diabetes.

Every sorted population was more than 95% pure. The study reverse transcribed the entire isolated RNA, so it sequenced expressed TCRB transcripts. Only in-frame clones appear in the TCRdb table, and some are missing; sequencing was by immunoSEQ multiplex PCR. The data show some 900,000 clones, roughly a sixth seen once. This clone has only a few counts. Its antigen is still unknown. Germline values: CDR1 SGHAT, CDR2 FQNNGV. Trimming shortened V by 2 bases and J by 4 bases, and 14 bases separated the two germline ends. This CDR3 has 15 residues. This chain joins TRBV11-2 and TRBJ1-2, with unresolved D. The receptor comes from a woman aged 18-29 years in good health. Input material: naive CD4+ T cells from blood. Here the CDR3 reads CASSLRGQNPYGYTF. The CDR3 nucleotides are TGTGCCAGCAGCTTACGAGGCCAAAACCCCTATGGCTACACCTTC.